The present entry profiles one T cell receptor (beta chain) with its context. Its cognate antigen has yet to be identified. No base-level quality is on record; no much larger clone is a single base apart. CDR1 and CDR2 are drawn from the germline V gene: SGDLS, YYNGEE. V is cut by 4 bases and J by 2 bases, and the space between the germline ends is 23 bases. Including cysteine and phenylalanine, the CDR3 has 18 amino acids. Only the CDR3 DNA is retained, 54 bases long and in frame from the first base. The collaborating institutions used their own protocols to collect whole blood in K2EDTA tubes. For TCRbeta analysis, collaborators shipped samples in one of three forms: frozen whole blood, isolated PBMCs, or DNA extracted from either of those sample types. This sample is drawn from a study of blood T cell repertoires in COVID-19 (dated by TCRdb to 2018 to 2021). Some background on the complete study: Samples covering the acute and convalescent phases of COVID-19 were provided by collaborators in the United States, Italy and Spain. The material from the prospective study consisted of cDNA or gDNA derived from T cells, B-cell-depleted T cells, or PBMCs. The dataset comprised deeply sampled blood TCRbeta repertoires from subjects exposed to, actively infected with, or recovered from COVID-19. The repertoires were released in a freely available public database meant as a resource for research on the immune response to SARS-CoV-2. Samples were obtained from the ongoing ImmuneRACE study (first 160 participants) and from 1,254 subjects provided by 6 global collaborators. The sample metadata nearly always contained a de-identified subject ID, COVID-19 status, age in years and sex. HLA class I and class II types, where available, came from metadata supplied by the sample provider rather than from assay-based typing.

TCRbeta CDR3 regions were amplified from genomic DNA by means of the immunoSEQ Assay, a bias-controlled multiplex PCR. On the authors' methods: The number of nucleated cells in each sample was estimated from the amplification of reference gene primers within the assay. To quantify the absolute abundance of each unique TCRbeta CDR3 rearrangement, sequence reads were collapsed and filtered. For each sample, productive Simpson clonality was calculated by taking the square root of Simpson's diversity index across productive rearrangements. TCRdb took this table from immuneACCESS and kept in-frame rearrangements with V and J called. Such tables lack part of the clones; where checked against another copy, unresolved V genes explain under half of the gap, and the rest is unexplained. V and J calls and clone size are copied from that table; D and trimming were computed from the DNA. The sample has around 57,000 clones on record, 65% to 80% of them singletons. Around 5.1% of the sample is taken by the ten largest.

The research as a whole found: Clinical and demographic metadata were provided uncurated, with the amount varying by source and participant.

The chain is assembled from TRBV9 and TRBJ2-3; perhaps TRBD2 is the D gene, with 7 bases matching. The source material was peripheral blood. The sequence came from a woman aged 65 to 85 with acute or convalescent COVID-19. The nucleotide sequence is given as TGTGCCAGCAGCCCTCAAACGGGGGGCTTACACTCCACAGATACGCAGTATTTT. It translates to CASSPQTGGLHSTDTQYF.